Here is one TCR beta chain with its context. This clone has a handful of counts. The target of this receptor is not known. Compared with germline, one end of the junction differs, possibly owing to a read error. Preparation of the library involved the immunoSEQ multiplex PCR assay. A mixture of 60 forward primers for TCR Vbeta segments and 13 reverse primers for TCR Jbeta segments was used in the multiplex PCR. A multiplex PCR assay on genomic DNA amplified the CDR3 region of rearranged TCR beta genes. The amplified TCR beta libraries were sequenced on the Illumina HiSeq System as 87-base-pair reads. The paper's data handling went like this. A later analysis tallied some 79 million unique TCR beta chains across the 666 repertoires, and about 10 million of those chains were shared by two or more donors. To remove PCR and sequencing errors, raw reads were error-corrected and collapsed into unique sequences using a nearest-neighbor algorithm that merged closely related sequences. Alignment of CDR3 sequences to IMGT reference sequences was used to assign V, D and J gene segments. For a sequence to be retained, at least a six-nucleotide match to both a V gene segment and a J gene segment was required. A rearrangement counted as productive if the CDR3 had no stop codons and remained in frame with V and J, and every other rearrangement counted as non-productive. CDR3 was defined by IMGT convention, running from the second conserved V-encoded cysteine to the conserved J-encoded phenylalanine. The earlier analysis of some 540 of the donors excluded any sequence lacking an unambiguous match to a single V gene segment. An earlier analysis of fewer than 750 of the donors classified V segments as functional when productive rearrangements were above 56.7% and as segregating when the standard deviation between donors was above 5%. A statistical classification framework was developed to diagnose cytomegalovirus status using the catalog of TCR beta chain sequences. V and J gene assignment, in a later analysis, came from comparing TCR nucleotide sequences with IMGT/GENE-DB human TR gene sequences. In a later analysis, CDR3 sequences and most-parsimonious VDJ recombination scenarios were assigned using the TCRdist pipeline. In a later analysis, every TCR beta chain was defined by the combination of its CDR3 amino acid sequence and its V-gene family, and reads without a unique V-gene family were dropped. As a way to deal with suspected cross-contamination and a sequencing artifact, a later analysis dropped approximately 570 nucleotide sequences that were highly shared and had low generation probability. In a later analysis, a clonal expansion index was calculated for each public chain from normalized within-repertoire ranks of inferred template counts. In a later analysis, generation probabilities were computed with a VDJ recombination model fitted to out-of-frame rearrangements, and the resulting probabilities were checked against IGoR. In a later analysis, hypergeometric tests were used to score TCR-TCR, TCR-HLA and TCR-CMV co-occurrence, with a repertoire-size bias correction applied to TCR pairs. To estimate false discovery rates, a later analysis permuted the HLA or CMV assignments 20 times. In a later analysis, co-occurring TCRs were grouped using DBSCAN, and TCRdist sequence similarity was added for clustering within HLA-allele-positive subsets. For co-occurrence clustering, repertoires with fewer than 30,000 or more than 120,000 public chains were excluded, along with about five repertoires with anomalous nucleotide sharing. The source is immuneACCESS, and TCRdb retained only in-frame sequences with V and J called. Part of the clones is not carried over; for the studies checked, unresolved V genes explain less than half of this, and the remainder is unexplained. The V and J calls and clone size were taken over from that table, and D and trimming were inferred from the DNA. This sample gives around 150,000 clones in total; 70% to 80% of them show up just once. Approximately 14% of the sample is taken by the ten largest.

From a lookup of the germline V gene, CDR1 and CDR2 are SNHLY and FYNNEI. The CDR3 holds 15 amino acids from the cysteine to the phenylalanine. Only CDR3 DNA remains: 45 bases, in frame from the first base. The cohort consisted of 650 to 700 healthy bone marrow donors. Cohort members were all nominally healthy when sampled, although unrecorded immune exposures were likely present. The donor tested CMV seronegative and was one of the 352 seronegative cohort members. A peripheral blood sample was collected from each donor, and TCR beta sequencing was performed on peripheral blood mononuclear cells. Genomic DNA extraction from the blood cell samples was performed with the Qiagen DNeasy Blood Extraction Kit. The sample is drawn from a study of cytomegalovirus exposure and HLA in healthy donors (dated by TCRdb to the late 2010s). For context, the study as a whole: An earlier analysis of under 600 of the donors reported 276 Gb of sequence data and roughly 100 million unique TCR beta sequences from some 180 million T cells. An early release covering about 600 HLA-typed donors comprised 250 to 350 gigabases of sequencing data and around 85 million unique TCR sequences. Among the roughly 410 genotyped donors, 75% to 90% belonged to the genetic ancestry cluster associated with self-reported Caucasian donors. The study was designed to test whether signatures of past pathogen exposure could be identified by cataloging public T cell receptors. The study profiled the T cell repertoires of hundreds of subjects by immunosequencing and related them to cytomegalovirus serostatus. Besides the first cohort of approximately 710 subjects, a separate validation cohort made up of over 95 different subjects was used. High-throughput TCR immunosequencing, statistical association of individual TCRs with disease status, and machine learning were combined to predict cytomegalovirus infection status. A later analysis re-analyzed previously published TCR beta repertoires from 666 donors and added high-resolution HLA genotyping to study TCR occurrence patterns. Rather than drawing on any new phenotypic data, the later analysis identified candidate immune exposures from TCR beta sequences and the way those sequences occurred across donors. An earlier analysis of roughly 580 of the donors used high-throughput TCR beta sequencing to judge whether each TCR beta V gene segment behaved as functional or pseudogenic. Donor age, sex, ethnicity and CMV serostatus were compiled together with the repertoire data. A later genetic analysis used genome-wide SNP genotypes for about 60% of the roughly 700 donors, treating that subset as a discovery cohort. Every discovery cohort repertoire had been produced on one sequencing platform. Class I and class II HLA loci were covered by the typing at four-digit resolution. The number of donors typed differed by locus, with roughly 629-640 for A, B, C, DRB1 and DQB1, 522 for DQA1, 606 for DPA1, and 472 for DPB1. A handful of DR-DQ haplotypes were handled as single units for association and clustering because linkage in the cohort was strong. On average, roughly 250,000 unique TCR beta nucleotide sequences were sequenced per donor among some 420 genotyped donors of the cohort, with about 19% of those sequences being non-productive.

The paper as a whole reports these results and caveats: Linkage disequilibrium might explain the correlated functional status among segregating V segments, but an unknown experimental factor could not be excluded. Approximately 18 rarely observed V segments, including chromosome 9 orphons, were excluded from the earlier analysis of 550 to 700 of the donors because counts were too low. Most TCR sequences were observed very rarely across donors, whereas some public TCRs were present in many individuals. In a later analysis, HLA-associated TCR beta chains showed more clonal expansion and lower generation probabilities than non-associated chains that were equally common. Strong co-occurrence of HLA alleles, especially DR and DQ, made assigning TCR associations to individual alleles difficult. For the cohort, immune exposure information was limited to CMV serostatus. In vitro tests confirmed that a few of the cytomegalovirus-associated TCR beta chains recognize cytomegalovirus antigens. Presence/absence analyses assumed roughly uniform sequencing depth across donors, an assumption that may not hold. The 87-base-pair reads could not distinguish some IMGT-functional V segments, including TRBV6-2 and TRBV6-3, so those segments were excluded. A further reported finding was that TCR beta sequences accurately predicted the HLA-A and HLA-B alleles for most subjects in the first cohort. Because HLA typing was missing for some donors at each locus, association tests included only the typed subset. Only TCR beta chains were sequenced in this cohort, and the absence of alpha or paired-chain data limited detectable features. A later analysis found that TCR association rates varied across HLA loci, with DRB1 alleles showing the most associated TCRs and HLA-C alleles the fewest. A later genetic analysis associated a missense DCLRE1C variant with V-gene and J-gene trimming of TCR beta chains, and an independent cohort replicated the association. Several of the top co-occurrence clusters appeared to be linked to parvovirus B19, influenza, CMV and Epstein-Barr virus, according to a later analysis. A later analysis associated 16,951 TCR beta sequences with specific HLA alleles at a false discovery rate of 0.05. A cluster of highly shared sequence variants was judged likely to be a technical artifact of the sequencing pipeline. An earlier analysis of 450 to 750 of the donors showed that most TCR beta V segments appeared in productive rearrangements either about 87% or about 30% of the time, which broadly matched IMGT annotations. The study listed around 160 TCR beta chains as associated with cytomegalovirus. The authors suggested that the approach could potentially be extended to other disease states and immunological phenotypes. The classifier was reported to diagnose cytomegalovirus status with high specificity and sensitivity in both the original cohort and the validation cohort. In a later genetic analysis, fewer N-insertions in productive TCRs were reported among donors in an Asian-associated ancestry cluster than the roughly 700-donor mean. Most CMV-associated TCR beta chains appeared to be HLA-restricted in a later analysis, and the HLA associations seemed to be driven largely by CMV exposure.

This TCR was recovered from a woman aged 35 to 49 in good health and CMV-seronegative. Input material: PBMCs. This receptor chain uses TRBV2 and TRBJ2-6; a tentative D call is TRBD1 (5 bases match). The DNA is TGTGCCAGCAGTGGAGACAGCTCTGGGGCCAACGGCCTGACTTTC. Its translation reads: CASSGDSSGANGLTF.